Listed here are 21 T cell receptor beta chains from one sample, sequenced in a study of PD-L1 blockade in urothelial cancer. Time point: pretreatment peripheral blood. Data came from immunoSEQ multiplex PCR; TCRdb stores just in-frame clones and leaves some out. The sample contains about 52,000 clones, roughly 75% of which appear only once. The starting material was PBMCs, obtained around atezolizumab (anti-PD-L1) treatment. The receptor set was obtained from a man aged 65-85 years with urothelial cancer.

The chain carries TRBV19 and TRBJ2-2, with D perhaps TRBD2 (5 bases). V dropped 3 bases and J dropped 4 bases, with 9 bases sitting between them. CDR3 length: 14 residues. The germline CDR1 and CDR2 sequences are LNHDA and SQIVND (reference sequence). In DNA, the CDR3 is TGTGCCAGTAGTATCCAACGGGGCACCGGGGAGCTGTTTTTT. Translation: CASSIQRGTGELFF. The variable domain in full, completed from reference TRBV19 and TRBJ2-2, reads DGGITQSPKYLFRKEGQNVTLSCEQNLNHDAMYWYRQDPGQGLRLIYYSQIVNDFQKGDIAEGYSVSREKKESFPLTVTSAQKNPTAFYLCASSIQRGTGELFFGEGSRLTVL.

The CDR3 DNA is TGTGCCAGCAGCTTAGACGGACAGTACAATGAGCAGTTCTTC. Its protein is CASSLDGQYNEQFF. The V call is TRBV7-2, the J call TRBJ2-1; D perhaps matches TRBD1 (6 bases). V lost 1 base to trimming and J lost 4 bases, with 8 bases between them. CDR1 is SGHTA and CDR2 is FQGNSA in the germline V gene. The CDR3 consists of 14 residues.

This chain links TRBV4-2 with TRBJ2-1, with D perhaps matching TRBD2 (6 bases). From germline, CDR1 is LGHNA and CDR2 YNFKEQ. Trimming removed 0 bases from V and 9 bases from J, with 12 bases in between. CDR3 size: 14 residues. Here the CDR3 DNA reads TGTGCCAGCAGCCAAGACAGGGTCGGGGGTGAGCAGTTCTTC. Protein sequence: CASSQDRVGGEQFF.

The rearrangement uses TRBV6-1 and TRBJ1-6; D possibly corresponds to TRBD1 (6 bases). The CDR3 covers 15 residues. V was shortened by 8 bases and J by 7 bases, with 18 bases between the two germline ends. Germline loops: CDR1 MNHNS, CDR2 SASEGT. The CDR3, as DNA: TGTGCCAGCCGGACAGACCGATCGATAAATTCACCCCTCCACTTT. Its translation: CASRTDRSINSPLHF.

The sample holds one count of this clone. CDR3 in DNA: TGTGCCAGCAGCCCTGATGGACAGGGGAGTCAGCCCCAGCATTTT. It codes for CASSPDGQGSQPQHF. V is TRBV4-2 and J is TRBJ1-5; 9 bases are a match to TRBD1. CDR1 and CDR2 (germline): LGHNA, YNFKEQ. Unmatched junction bases numbered 7, after V lost 4 bases and J lost 6 bases. The CDR3 extends over 15 amino acids.

This clone turned up a few times. The gene calls are TRBV11-1 and TRBJ1-1, with D possibly TRBD1 on 5 matching bases. Germline V gene lookup returns CDR1 SGHAT and CDR2 FQDESV (reference sequence). With 1 base removed from V and 3 bases from J, the gap between germline ends came to 12 bases. This CDR3 region has 15 residues. CDR3 residues: CASSLGPGVHTEAFF. DNA of the CDR3: TGTGCCAGCAGCTTAGGCCCGGGGGTCCACACTGAAGCTTTCTTT.

Note on this clone: Distinct nucleotide sequences in the sample also encode this CDR3. The chain uses TRBV30 and TRBJ2-1; the D is unclear. In germline, CDR1 is GTSNPN, CDR2 SVGIG (reference sequence). V was clipped by 3 bases and J by 4 bases, with 4 bases between them. This CDR3 has 11 residues. The DNA for the CDR3 is TGTGCCTGGAGATCGTACAATGAGCAGTTCTTC. As protein: CAWRSYNEQFF.

This chain joins TRBV6-5 and TRBJ2-7; D not resolved. V shed 0 bases and J shed 1 base, with 7 bases lying between them. The CDR3 sequence is 14 residues long. Per germline, CDR1 MNHEY and CDR2 SVGAGI. CDR3 residues: CASSYSSLSYEQYF. CDR3 sequence (DNA): TGTGCCAGCAGTTACTCGTCCCTATCCTACGAGCAGTACTTC.

This chain joins TRBV5-1 and TRBJ1-6, with D possibly being TRBD1 (6 bases). CDR1 is SGHRS and CDR2 is YFSETQ in the germline V gene. CDR3 length: 15 amino acids. Trimming removed 0 bases at V and 10 bases at J, with 14 bases between. The CDR3 nucleotides read TGCGCCAGCAGCTTGGGTGCAGGGGAAGACTCACCCCTCCACTTT. This translates into CASSLGAGEDSPLHF.

The gene calls are TRBV2 and TRBJ2-7; 15 bases agree with TRBD2. Trimming cost V 8 bases and J 5 bases; bases outside gene matches: 13. In germline, CDR1 is SNHLY, CDR2 FYNNEI. This CDR3 has 17 residues. CDR3 sequence reads: CASLARGLAGGPNEQYF. The CDR3 bases are TGTGCCAGCCTGGCGCGAGGACTAGCGGGAGGGCCAAACGAGCAGTACTTC.

This clone was counted between two and nine times. The chain has TRBV7-2 and TRBJ2-7; 15 bases map to TRBD2. CDR3 length: 15 residues. Germline CDR1 SGHTA, CDR2 FQGNSA. Trimming cost V 5 bases and J 6 bases; bases outside gene matches: 5. The CDR3 reads CASSAGLAGGREQYF. CDR3 DNA sequence: TGTGCCAGCAGCGCGGGACTAGCGGGGGGACGCGAGCAGTACTTC.

CDR3 in DNA: TGTGCCAGTAGGATTAGACAGGGTGAAGCTTTCTTT. This translates into CASRIRQGEAFF. The chain employs TRBV19 and TRBJ1-1; TRBD1 matches at 7 bases. V gave up 6 bases and J gave up 7 bases; unmatched junction bases: 5. The CDR3 sequence is 12 residues long. The V gene's germline CDR1 is LNHDA and CDR2 SQIVND (reference sequence).

In its sample, this clone was seen a few times. The DNA for the CDR3 is TGTGCCAGCTCACCATCATCAGACAAACCCACCGGGGAGCTGTTTTTT. Encoded protein: CASSPSSDKPTGELFF. V is TRBV18 and J is TRBJ2-2; D remains unclear. The V and J ends lost 2 bases and 4 bases respectively, with 14 bases between them. The CDR3 sequence is 16 residues long. Per the germline V gene, CDR1 is KGHSH and CDR2 is LQKENI.

The V gene is TRBV4-2, the J gene TRBJ2-3, with 7 positions matching TRBD2. V lost 0 bases, J lost 2 bases, and 8 bases stayed unmatched. The CDR3 runs 17 residues. CDR1 is LGHNA and CDR2 is YNFKEQ in the germline V gene. The CDR3 protein is CASSQDRGLADTDTQYF. The CDR3 DNA follows: TGTGCCAGCAGCCAAGATCGAGGTCTAGCGGACACAGATACGCAGTATTTT.

The chain couples TRBV5-1 to TRBJ1-1, with 8 positions matching TRBD1. The germline CDR1 and CDR2 sequences are SGHRS and YFSETQ. J gave up 1 base and V 2 bases, and 4 bases lay outside the gene matches. This CDR3 has 15 amino acids. CDR3 region: CASSFSGTGNTEAFF. For the CDR3, the DNA is TGCGCCAGCAGCTTCTCCGGGACAGGGAACACTGAAGCTTTCTTT.

This clone has a single count. The J gene is TRBJ1-4, the V gene TRBV25-1; 8 positions match TRBD1. The CDR3 totals 18 residues. The junction had 9 bases not matched to a gene; V was cut back by 3 bases and J by 0 bases. The germline gives CDR1 MGHDK, CDR2 SYGVNS. DNA of the CDR3: TGTGCCAGCAGTGAGGGCCGACAGGGGCTACCAACTAATGAAAAACTGTTTTTT. This translates into CASSEGRQGLPTNEKLFF.

The V gene is TRBV30, the J gene TRBJ2-7, with 10 bases lining up with TRBD2. Germline CDR1 GTSNPN, CDR2 SVGIG (reference sequence). The CDR3 sequence is 15 residues long. The V and J ends lost 8 bases and 2 bases, in that order; junction bases with no gene match: 12. CDR3 nucleotide sequence: TGTGCCGGAGGAGGGGGCGGGACTAGCGCCTACGAGCAGTACTTC. This gives the protein CAGGGGGTSAYEQYF.

In this sample, this clone turned up a few times. The chain combines TRBV11-3 with TRBJ2-3; D uncertain. The ends were cut back, 3 bases at V and 2 bases at J, with 12 bases in the middle. Germline lookup yields CDR1 SGHNT and CDR2 YENEEA. CDR3 size: 15 residues. The CDR3 sequence is CASSFDAEVTDTQYF. The CDR3 DNA is TGTGCCAGCAGCTTTGACGCAGAGGTCACAGATACGCAGTATTTT.

The gene calls are TRBV7-6 and TRBJ2-5; 7 nucleotides match TRBD1. Germline V lookup: CDR1 SGHVS, CDR2 FNYEAQ. The CDR3 has 15 amino acids. J lost 5 bases, V lost 1 base, and 7 bases had no gene match. CDR3 loop: CASSLGGGLGETQYF. CDR3 bases: TGTGCCAGCAGCTTAGGAGGGGGCTTAGGGGAGACCCAGTACTTC.

This clone is a singleton in its sample. J is TRBJ2-7 and V is TRBV2, with 11 bases that match TRBD1. The germline V gene encodes CDR1 SNHLY and CDR2 FYNNEI. The CDR3 has 15 amino acids. The J segment lost 4 bases and the V segment lost 6 bases, leaving 8 bases of the junction unmatched. In DNA, the CDR3 is TGTGCCAGCAGAGTGGACAGGGGGCGCGTATACGAGCAGTACTTC. It yields the protein CASRVDRGRVYEQYF. The variable domain in full, completed from reference TRBV2 and TRBJ2-7, reads EPEVTQTPSHQVTQMGQEVILRCVPISNHLYFYWYRQILGQKVEFLVSFYNNEISEKSEIFDDQFSVERPDGSNFTLKIRSTKLEDSAMYFCASRVDRGRVYEQYFGPGTRLTVT.

The chain combines TRBV4-3 with TRBJ2-1; D is possibly TRBD1 (6 bases). The CDR3 loop spans 16 amino acids. Germline loops: CDR1 LGHNA, CDR2 YSLEER. The V end was cut by 4 bases, the J end by 5 bases, with 18 bases between. CDR3 region: CASSLSTGMGNNEQFF. In DNA, the CDR3 is TGCGCCAGCAGCCTGTCGACAGGTATGGGTAACAATGAGCAGTTCTTC.